These 30 T cell receptor beta chains came from one sample sequenced in a study of T-cell memory formation after mild COVID-19. In TCRdb, the 5' RACE reads were re-called with MiXCR into one record per CDR3 protein. This table holds about 200,000 distinct CDR3 sequences, roughly 10% found once. Source material: PBMCs or a T cell subset sorted from them (not recorded which). The receptor source for this set is a man between 18 and 29 years old who had mild COVID-19 (a few samples of this study predate the infection). Cell type and time point are not known.

Of note for this clonotype: Because the CDR3 is missing its conserved closing phenylalanine or tryptophan, this is likely a read error. No DNA is shown, since the ends of the CDR3 on it are uncertain; the CDR3 is the one TCRdb lists. The V call is TRBV5-5, the J call TRBJ1-2. Looked up from germline, CDR1 is SGHKS and CDR2 is YYEKEE (reference sequence). The CDR3 adds up to 11 amino acids, both ends counted. CDR3 in amino acids: CASSLAATVVV.

This clonotype was recorded many times. The chain recombines TRBV29-1 with TRBJ1-2; TRBD1 matches 9 bases. V dropped 4 bases and J dropped 4; count of bases not matched to a gene: 4. CDR3 length: 13 residues. The germline V gene encodes CDR1 SQVTM and CDR2 ANQGSEA. CDR3 amino acids: CSVGDRESYGYTF. Written as DNA, the CDR3 is TGCAGCGTTGGGGACAGGGAGTCCTATGGCTACACCTTC.

This chain connects TRBV10-3 to TRBJ1-1; maybe TRBD1 (5 bases). Germline V gives CDR1 ENHRY, CDR2 SYGVKD. V was cut by 6 bases and J by 6 bases, with 8 bases left in between. The CDR3 length is 11 residues. The CDR3 is CAIRSGAEAFF. DNA for the CDR3: TGTGCCATCAGGTCGGGGGCTGAAGCTTTCTTT.

This clonotype was counted a few times. This chain uses TRBV20-1 with TRBJ2-5, with 8 bases fitting TRBD1. CDR1 and CDR2 from the germline V gene are DFQATT and SNEGSKA (reference sequence). The CDR3 runs to 12 residues. J lost 5 bases, V lost 6 bases, and 5 bases had no gene match. CDR3: CSARGRRETQYF. CDR3 DNA: TGCAGTGCCAGGGGGCGGCGGGAGACCCAGTACTTC.

The chain is built from TRBV12-3 or TRBV12-4 and TRBJ1-4; D is unclear. The CDR3 covers 15 residues. Trimming cost V 4 bases and J 8 bases, with 17 bases left between them. CDR3: CASSSGDVTWEKLFF. DNA of the CDR3: TGTGCCAGCAGTTCTGGTGATGTAACTTGGGAAAAACTGTTTTTT.

This clonotype was recorded at least ten times. The genes are TRBV12-3 or TRBV12-4 and TRBJ2-5; D is undetermined. The CDR3 spans 14 residues. Trimming shortened V by 3 bases and J by 2 bases, and 10 bases separated the two germline ends. CDR3 coding DNA: TGTGCCAGCAGTTTCAGGCAGCCACAAGAGACCCAGTACTTC. Translating gives CASSFRQPQETQYF.

This clonotype was seen more than once but under ten times. CDR3 residues: CASSPAAMNTEAFF. In nucleotides, the CDR3 is TGTGCCAGCAGCCCCGCAGCAATGAACACTGAAGCTTTCTTT. The chain combines TRBV3-1 with TRBJ1-1; unclear D gene. V gave up 4 bases and J gave up 0 bases, with 9 bases separating them. CDR3 size: 14 residues. Germline values: CDR1 LGHDT, CDR2 YNNKEL (reference sequence).

In its sample, this clonotype was seen a few times. This chain joins TRBV7-8 and TRBJ1-6, with TRBD1 as a possible D gene (5 bases). The CDR3 has 16 amino acids. CDR1 and CDR2 from the germline V gene are SGHVS and FQNEAQ. The germline V and J ends were trimmed by 0 bases and 1 base, with 7 bases remaining between them. CDR3 coding DNA: TGTGCCAGCAGCTTAGCCTGGGGGTCCTATAATTCACCCCTCCACTTT. Protein sequence: CASSLAWGSYNSPLHF.

With regard to this clonotype: A junction boundary mismatches the germline segment, possibly from a read error. The DNA of the CDR3 is TGCGCTCTGGGGCGTGGTTTTGGGACTGAAGCTTTCTTT. Encoded protein: CALGRGFGTEAFF. The rearrangement links TRBV30 to TRBJ1-1, with D possibly matching TRBD1 (5 bases). Germline CDR1 is GTSNPN and CDR2 is SVGIG (reference sequence). The CDR3 runs to 13 residues.

This clonotype was counted between two and nine times. The chain recombines TRBV4-3 with TRBJ2-5; 9 nucleotides match TRBD1. Germline V gene sequence: CDR1 LGHNA, CDR2 YSLEER. With V trimmed by 2 bases and J by 5 bases, 6 bases remained unmatched. The CDR3 is 15 residues long. The CDR3 sequence is CASSQSGQGRETQYF. In DNA form, the CDR3 reads TGCGCCAGCAGCCAATCCGGACAGGGGAGGGAGACCCAGTACTTC.

The chain uses TRBV5-1 and TRBJ2-6; 13 bases map to TRBD2. This CDR3 contains 17 residues. Germline V lookup: CDR1 SGHRS, CDR2 YFSETQ. The V and J ends lost 4 bases and 0 bases, in that order; junction bases with no gene match: 1. Here the CDR3 DNA reads TGCGCCAGCAGCGGACTAGCGGGGGTCTCTGGGGCCAACGTCCTGACTTTC. It specifies CASSGLAGVSGANVLTF.

This chain connects TRBV28 to TRBJ2-7; D perhaps matches TRBD1 (8 bases). The ends were cut back, 5 bases at V and 7 bases at J, with 21 bases in the middle. The CDR3 covers 15 residues. Germline V gene data show CDR1 as MDHEN and CDR2 as SYDVKM. This CDR3 is CASSRLTGGAREQYV. The CDR3 nucleotides read TGTGCCAGCAGTCGTCTCACAGGGGGGGCTAGGGAGCAGTACGTC.

This clonotype turned up a few times. The V and J genes are TRBV4-3 and TRBJ2-5; 8 bases align to TRBD1. Per the germline V gene, CDR1 is LGHNA and CDR2 is YSLEER. With V trimmed by 3 bases and J by 1 base, 4 bases remained unmatched. This CDR3 is 15 amino acids long. The CDR3 spells CASSQGQALQETQYF. The DNA of the CDR3 is TGCGCCAGCAGCCAGGGACAGGCGCTCCAAGAGACCCAGTACTTC.

The chain is built from TRBV5-1 and TRBJ1-1; D call uncertain. The V end lost 3 bases, the J end lost 5 bases, and 11 bases lay between the germline ends. This CDR3 comprises 13 residues. CDR1 is SGHRS, CDR2 YFSETQ, per germline. CDR3 protein: CASSSLRRTEAFF. The CDR3 nucleotides read TGCGCCAGCAGCTCCCTCAGGCGGACTGAAGCTTTCTTT.

The chain couples TRBV7-2 to TRBJ1-1; possible D gene TRBD1, 5 bases. V lost 0 bases and J lost 1, with 12 bases in between. The CDR3 length is 16 residues. The germline V gene has CDR1 SGHTA and CDR2 FQGNSA. In DNA, the CDR3 is TGTGCCAGCAGCTTAGCAGGGACCGGGGGGAACACTGAAGCTTTCTTT. Translated: CASSLAGTGGNTEAFF. Full variable domain (remainder filled in from reference TRBV7-2 and TRBJ1-1): GAGVSQSPSNKVTEKGKDVELRCDPISGHTALYWYRQSLGQGLEFLIYFQGNSAPDKSGLPSDRFSAERTGGSVSTLTIQRTQQEDSAVYLCASSLAGTGGNTEAFFGQGTRLTVV.

This clonotype was found many times. The gene calls are TRBV12-3 or TRBV12-4 and TRBJ2-2; 8 bases are shared with TRBD1. The CDR3 loop spans 15 amino acids. Trimming at V came to 6 bases and at J to 2 bases, leaving 5 bases not matched to a gene. As DNA, the CDR3 is TGTGCCAGCAGGATGACAGGGGCCAACACCGGGGAGCTGTTTTTT. Translation: CASRMTGANTGELFF.

This clonotype was seen only a few times. The chain combines TRBV6-2 or TRBV6-3 with TRBJ2-7; TRBD2 agrees at 7 bases. The CDR3 contains 13 residues. The V segment lost 2 bases and the J segment 2 bases; nucleotides outside the gene matches: 0. Germline assignment: CDR1 MNHEY and CDR2 SVGEGT. The CDR3 spells CASSYGLAYEQYV. As DNA, the CDR3 is TGTGCCAGCAGTTACGGACTAGCCTACGAGCAGTACGTC.

This clonotype was seen ten or more times. The chain uses TRBV5-6 and TRBJ2-1; 8 bases fit TRBD1. The CDR3 has 15 residues. Germline V gene sequence: CDR1 SGHDT, CDR2 YYEEEE. V gave up 1 base and J gave up 6 bases; unmatched junction bases: 6. CDR3 sequence (DNA): TGTGCCAGCAGCTTGAAGGACAGGGTCACCAATGAGCAGTTCTTC. Amino acids: CASSLKDRVTNEQFF.

This clonotype turned up a few times. The chain couples TRBV7-3 to TRBJ2-6; D not certain. In germline, CDR1 is SGHTA, CDR2 FQGTGA. The V and J ends lost 1 base and 0 bases respectively, with 4 bases between them. This CDR3 contains 15 residues. CDR3 sequence (DNA): TGTGCCAGCAGCTTAAGTCTCTCTGGGGCCAACGTCCTGACTTTC. It codes for CASSLSLSGANVLTF.

The chain uses TRBV11-2 and TRBJ2-2; TRBD1 agrees at 7 bases. Unmatched junction bases numbered 5, after V lost 1 base and J lost 3 bases. The CDR3 extends over 16 amino acids. Germline-derived CDR1 and CDR2 are SGHAT and FQNNGV. This chain's CDR3 is CASSLGRGKDTGELFF. CDR3 sequence (DNA): TGTGCCAGCAGCTTAGGCAGGGGGAAAGACACCGGGGAGCTGTTTTTT.

This rearrangement joins TRBV20-1 to TRBJ2-7; D is perhaps TRBD1 or TRBD2 (6 bases each). Germline V lookup: CDR1 DFQATT, CDR2 SNEGSKA (reference sequence). Trimming cost V 5 bases and J 3 bases, with 20 bases left between them. CDR3 length: 15 amino acids. Written as DNA, the CDR3 is TGCAGTGCTGCCTCCTCCCCGGGGGCGTTCTACGAGCAGTACGTC. Translated, it gives CSAASSPGAFYEQYV.

The sample holds a few counts of this clonotype. This chain links TRBV6-2 or TRBV6-3 with TRBJ1-1; D unclear. The CDR3 totals 12 residues. Germline values: CDR1 MNHEY, CDR2 SVGEGT. V gave up 5 bases and J gave up 5 bases, with 9 bases separating them. The CDR3 coding sequence is TGTGCCAGCAGTCAGACGGTTACTGAAGCTTTCTTT. Translation: CASSQTVTEAFF.

This clonotype was counted between two and nine times. The J gene is TRBJ1-1, the V gene TRBV5-1; no clear D. V lost 5 bases and J 1 base, leaving 9 bases between the germline ends. The length of the CDR3 is 13 residues. Per the germline V gene, CDR1 is SGHRS and CDR2 is YFSETQ. The CDR3 sequence is CASRPTANTEAFF. The CDR3, as DNA: TGCGCCAGCAGACCTACAGCGAACACTGAAGCTTTCTTT.

This clonotype was detected a few times. This chain links TRBV6-5 with TRBJ2-5; TRBD2 aligns across 8 bases. The ends lost 6 bases at V and 2 bases at J; junction bases unmatched: 8. In germline, CDR1 is MNHEY, CDR2 SVGAGI. This CDR3 has 15 residues. DNA for the CDR3: TGTGCCAGCAGACCTCGACTAGCGCAACAAGAGACCCAGTACTTC. It translates to CASRPRLAQQETQYF.

The V call is TRBV4-1, the J call TRBJ2-3, with 7 bases aligning to TRBD1. The CDR3 sequence is 19 residues long. The V segment lost 1 base and the J segment 3 bases; nucleotides outside the gene matches: 16. Germline values: CDR1 MGHRA, CDR2 YSYEKL. Here the CDR3 reads CASSQGGYRGARYTDTQYF. CDR3 sequence (DNA): TGCGCCAGCAGCCAAGGGGGTTACAGGGGCGCCAGGTATACAGATACGCAGTATTTT.

As for this clonotype: The junction departs from the called germline gene at one end, perhaps through a read error. This sequence joins TRBV10-1 and TRBJ1-1; D gene ambiguous. The CDR3 has 13 residues. Germline CDR1 WNHNN, CDR2 SYGVQD (reference sequence). CDR3 coding DNA: TGCGCCAGCAGTGAGTGGAGTTACACTGAATCTTTCTTT. Translation: CASSEWSYTESFF.

This clonotype was picked up a small number of times. The J gene is TRBJ2-1, the V gene TRBV7-9, with 10 bases matching TRBD1. The CDR3 spans 13 residues. Per the germline V gene, CDR1 is SEHNR and CDR2 is FQNEAQ (reference sequence). V trimming: 5 bases; J trimming: 7 bases; junction bases outside the gene matches: 2. CDR3 DNA sequence: TGTGCCAGCAGCGTGGGACAGGGGAATGAGCAGTTCTTC. This gives the protein CASSVGQGNEQFF.

This clonotype was seen repeatedly, ten times or more. The CDR3 sequence is CASSPHEVGEQYF. The CDR3 nucleotides read TGTGCCAGCAGCCCTCATGAGGTCGGGGAGCAGTACTTC. The gene calls are TRBV11-1 and TRBJ2-7; D is unresolved. Germline V lookup: CDR1 SGHAT, CDR2 FQDESV (reference sequence). Trimming shortened V by 5 bases and J by 7 bases, and 15 bases separated the two germline ends. The length of the CDR3 is 13 residues.

This clonotype was recorded a few times. The chain recombines TRBV3-1 with TRBJ2-7; 8 bases map to TRBD2. This CDR3 has 14 residues. Germline CDR1 reads LGHDT; CDR2 reads YNNKEL (reference sequence). Trimming at V came to 4 bases and at J to 5 bases, leaving 7 bases not matched to a gene. The CDR3 DNA sequence: TGTGCCAGCAGCCTCACCTTCGGGGGGGACGAGCAGTACTTC. As protein: CASSLTFGGDEQYF.

The V gene is TRBV5-1, the J gene TRBJ1-1; a possible D gene is TRBD1 (5 bases). This CDR3 is 15 amino acids long. Between the trimmed V and J ends, which lost 0 bases and 1 base, there was a span of 10 bases. The V gene's germline CDR1 is SGHRS and CDR2 YFSETQ. CDR3 region: CASSLVPGQNTEAFF. Written as DNA, the CDR3 is TGCGCCAGCAGCTTGGTTCCCGGACAGAACACTGAAGCTTTCTTT. The full variable domain, its missing parts supplied by reference TRBV5-1 and TRBJ1-1, is KAGVTQTPRYLIKTRGQQVTLSCSPISGHRSVSWYQQTPGQGLQFLFEYFSETQRNKGNFPGRFSGRQFSNSRSEMNVSTLELGDSALYLCASSLVPGQNTEAFFGQGTRLTVV.